These 16 T cell receptor beta chains came from one sample sequenced in a study of beta chain bispecific antibodies for T cell cancers. Blood mononuclear cells were expanded for three to four days using either OKT3 anti-CD3 antibody or CD3/CD28 beads. These receptors have no known antigen. MiXCR, applied by TCRdb to the 5' RACE reads, yields one record per CDR3 protein. The sample holds around 9,000 distinct CDR3 sequences; about 2.4% are singletons and the top ten take 66%. Study observations and caveats: The leukemia cells, rather than normal T cells, gave most of the targeted TRBV signal.

Sequences were derived from T cells from a healthy donor cultured with Jurkat leukemia cells, sampled from a culture containing an anti-CD19 bispecific antibody. Receptors were obtained from a human donor in good health. Some clones in this sample may be carry-over from other donors' samples.

Many counts were recorded for this clonotype. The genes are TRBV7-8 and TRBJ2-5; the match to TRBD1 covers 8 bases. V was clipped by 5 bases and J by 2 bases; unmatched bases: 7. Germline CDR1 reads SGHVS; CDR2 reads FQNEAQ. This CDR3 is 15 amino acids long. Written as DNA, the CDR3 is TGTGCCAGCAGCCCAAGGACAGGGAGTCAAGAGACCCAGTACTTC. Encoded protein: CASSPRTGSQETQYF.

This clonotype was counted ten times or more. V usage is TRBV28 and J usage is TRBJ2-7; D may match TRBD1 or TRBD2 (5 bases each). Per germline, CDR1 MDHEN and CDR2 SYDVKM. CDR3 length equals 16 residues. The V end was cut by 2 bases, the J end by 1 base, with 15 bases between. For the CDR3, the DNA is TGTGCCAGCAGTTTACTCGGGGACCTTTCTTCCTACGAGCAGTACTTC. Its translation: CASSLLGDLSSYEQYF.

This clonotype was observed at least ten times. The chain is built from TRBV2 and TRBJ2-5, with no clear D. Germline V gives CDR1 SNHLY, CDR2 FYNNEI. V was pared by 6 bases and J by 5 bases, with 25 bases between. The CDR3 spans 17 residues. In DNA form, the CDR3 reads TGTGCCAGCAGCCGTAGGGTGGCAGCCCCGCGGACGGAGACCCAGTACTTC. Translated: CASSRRVAAPRTETQYF.

Ten or more counts support this clonotype. The CDR3 nucleotides are TGTGCCAGCAGTTCATTACTAGCGGGGGGGCAAGATACGCAGTATTTT. Translating it yields CASSSLLAGGQDTQYF. This chain links TRBV27 with TRBJ2-3; 13 nucleotides agree with TRBD2. There are 16 residues in the CDR3. J was trimmed by 5 bases and V by 4 bases; bases with no gene match: 6. The germline gives CDR1 MNHEY, CDR2 SMNVEV (reference sequence).

In its sample, this clonotype ranks as medium-sized. V gene TRBV5-1 combines with J gene TRBJ2-7; no firm D call. Per germline, CDR1 SGHRS and CDR2 YFSETQ. Trimming left V 4 bases short and J 1 base short, with 9 bases between. The CDR3 totals 13 residues. The CDR3 DNA follows: TGCGCCAGCAGCCCAACAGAGTCCTACGAGCAGTACTTC. Its translation: CASSPTESYEQYF.

This clonotype was found many times. This chain connects TRBV27 to TRBJ1-5; TRBD1 is a possible D gene (5 bases). The germline gives CDR1 MNHEY, CDR2 SMNVEV (reference sequence). With 8 bases removed from V and 0 bases from J, the gap between germline ends came to 11 bases. The CDR3 extends over 14 amino acids. The CDR3 region has the DNA TGTGCCAGCCGGCGCGGGGCTAGCAATCAGCCCCAGCATTTT. It is translated as CASRRGASNQPQHF.

This clonotype has at least ten counts. The rearrangement links TRBV19 to TRBJ2-1; perhaps TRBD1 as D (5 bases). The CDR3 totals 15 residues. V lost 5 bases and J 0 bases, leaving 11 bases between the germline ends. Per germline, CDR1 LNHDA and CDR2 SQIVND (reference sequence). The CDR3 nucleotides read TGTGCCAGTAGTCCGGACAAGTTCTCCTACAATGAGCAGTTCTTC. It is translated as CASSPDKFSYNEQFF.

This clonotype was found many times. The chain combines TRBV27 with TRBJ2-7; D is uncertain. V dropped 3 bases and J dropped 0 bases, with 9 bases sitting between them. Germline V lookup: CDR1 MNHEY, CDR2 SMNVEV (reference sequence). The CDR3 has 14 amino acids. This CDR3 is CASSFGPGSYEQYF. DNA of the CDR3: TGTGCCAGCAGTTTCGGTCCTGGCTCCTACGAGCAGTACTTC.

In this sample, this clonotype turned up many times. The J gene is TRBJ1-3, the V gene TRBV19; D call uncertain. Germline lookup yields CDR1 LNHDA and CDR2 SQIVND (reference sequence). The CDR3 contains 14 residues. Written as DNA, the CDR3 is TGTGCTGCTTCCCCCGGGGTCCCTGGAAACACCATATATTTT. Residues: CAASPGVPGNTIYF.

This clonotype was detected ten times or more. This chain uses TRBV5-1 with TRBJ2-7; 10 bases align to TRBD2. CDR1 is SGHRS and CDR2 is YFSETQ in the germline V gene. The CDR3 spans 14 residues. V shed 3 bases, J shed 3 bases, and the junction held 3 bases outside the gene matches. The CDR3 is CASSWTSGNYEQYF. CDR3 coding DNA: TGCGCCAGCAGCTGGACTAGCGGCAACTACGAGCAGTACTTC.

The rearrangement uses TRBV5-4 and TRBJ1-2; D remains ambiguous. The V gene's germline CDR1 is SGHNT and CDR2 YYREEE (reference sequence). The V gene lost 2 bases and the J gene lost 4 bases, with 12 bases spanning the gap. The CDR3 contains 14 residues. DNA of the CDR3: TGTGCCAGCAGCTTCAAGAGCAGTCGCTATGGCTACACCTTC. Translated, it gives CASSFKSSRYGYTF.

This clonotype qualifies as medium-sized. The genes are TRBV7-9 and TRBJ1-2; 8 nucleotides agree with TRBD1. CDR3 length equals 14 residues. In germline, CDR1 is SEHNR, CDR2 FQNEAQ (reference sequence). Trimming removed 1 base from V and 8 bases from J; junction bases left unmatched: 6. The CDR3 region is CASSLGQTGDGYTF. Written as DNA, the CDR3 is TGTGCCAGCAGCTTAGGACAGACAGGGGACGGCTACACCTTC. Full variable domain (remainder filled in from reference TRBV7-9 and TRBJ1-2): DTGVSQNPRHKITKRGQNVTFRCDPISEHNRLYWYRQTLGQGPEFLTYFQNEAQLEKSRLLSDRFSAERPKGSFSTLEIQRTEQGDSAMYLCASSLGQTGDGYTFGSGTRLTVV.

This clonotype was picked up a small number of times. This chain uses TRBV27 with TRBJ1-1; perhaps TRBD1 as D (5 bases). The CDR3 is 14 residues long. Germline V gene lookup returns CDR1 MNHEY and CDR2 SMNVEV (reference sequence). Trimming removed 5 bases at V and 6 bases at J, with 16 bases between. The CDR3 sequence: CASSSGQGTAEAFF. Written as DNA, the CDR3 is TGTGCCAGCAGTAGTGGGCAGGGTACGGCTGAAGCTTTCTTT.

This clonotype occurred many times. The chain joins TRBV19 to TRBJ2-1; D is perhaps TRBD1 (5 bases). Trimming shortened V by 3 bases and J by 4 bases, and 13 bases separated the two germline ends. Per the germline V gene, CDR1 is LNHDA and CDR2 is SQIVND (reference sequence). This CDR3 region has 15 residues. CDR3: CASSMEPQGYNEQFF. The CDR3 DNA sequence: TGTGCCAGTAGTATGGAGCCGCAGGGATACAATGAGCAGTTCTTC. Full variable domain (missing parts from reference TRBV19 and TRBJ2-1): DGGITQSPKYLFRKEGQNVTLSCEQNLNHDAMYWYRQDPGQGLRLIYYSQIVNDFQKGDIAEGYSVSREKKESFPLTVTSAQKNPTAFYLCASSMEPQGYNEQFFGPGTRLTVL.

Regarding this clonotype: A read error may be the cause here, since a much bigger clone is one base away. The gene calls are TRBV10-3 and TRBJ1-5; the D gene is possibly TRBD1 (5 bases). Germline values: CDR1 ENHRY, CDR2 SYGVKD. V lost 2 bases and J lost 4, with 21 bases in between. CDR3 length equals 18 residues. CDR3 nucleotides: TGTGCCATCAGTGAGGGGAGACTAGGGGCAGCGGCTAATCAGCCCCAGCATTTT. It yields the protein CAISEGRLGAAANQPQHF.

This clonotype was seen a few times. V is TRBV7-2 and J is TRBJ2-2, with D possibly TRBD1 on 7 matching bases. This CDR3 has 16 residues. In germline, CDR1 is SGHTA, CDR2 FQGNSA. Deletions cut 5 bases from V and 7 bases from J, with 20 bases between. CDR3 DNA sequence: TGTGCCAGCAGCGAGGGTCAGGGGGGCTCGGGCGGGGAGCTGTTTTTT. Translated: CASSEGQGGSGGELFF.